This T cell receptor (beta chain) stems from a study of cytomegalovirus exposure and HLA in healthy donors. Study-wide results and limits: Later analysis reportedly placed an Asian-associated ancestry cluster below the roughly 690-donor mean in N-insertions.

This clone was recorded once. What it binds is not known. It was with 60 Vbeta and 13 Jbeta primers that the PCR ran. Measured with immunoSEQ multiplex PCR; TCRdb has only the in-frame clones, and not every one. The sample lists about 82,000 clones, approximately 74% occurring once. CDR1 is MGHDK, CDR2 SYGVNS, per germline. This CDR3 has 15 residues. The V and J ends lost 7 bases and 4 bases respectively, with 19 bases between them. This receptor was identified in a woman in her forties or fifties in good health and CMV-seropositive. Sequencing used PBMCs. The chain employs TRBV25-1 and TRBJ1-2; the D gene is possibly TRBD1 (5 bases). The CDR3 region has the DNA TGTGCCAGCACCGACCATGCGGCAGGGCCCTATGGCTACACCTTC. It specifies CASTDHAAGPYGYTF.